Detailed here is one T cell receptor beta chain. What this receptor recognizes is not known. Per-base quality was not reported, and no clone a single base away is much larger than it. This entry belongs to a study of OX40 agonist ivuxolimab in advanced cancers. For the study in its entirety: The costimulatory receptor OX40 (CD134) was targeted by ivuxolimab, a fully human IgG2 agonistic monoclonal antibody. Intravenous ivuxolimab was administered to patients every 2 weeks at six dose levels: 0.01, 0.1, 0.3, 1.5, 3 and 10 mg/kg. Of the approximately 54 patients in dose escalation, about 20 had hepatocellular carcinoma, some 15 had melanoma, 9 had renal cell carcinoma and 9 had head and neck cancer. In the dose-escalation cohort, approximately 80% of patients were male, and the mean age was approximately 60 years with a range of roughly 20 to 79. Prior anti-PD-1, anti-PD-L1 or anti-CTLA-4 therapy was permitted, and checkpoint inhibitors had been received by about 44% of dose-escalation patients. Partial responses were achieved by three dose-escalation patients, of whom one had hepatocellular carcinoma and two had cutaneous melanoma. The purpose of peripheral TCRbeta sequencing was to test whether ivuxolimab changed TCR sequence diversity and led to clonal T-cell expansion. The paper describes the monotherapy dose-escalation part (N ≈ 49 patients) of the phase I trial of ivuxolimab. Paper-wide results and their limitations: In the 0.1-3.0 mg/kg groups, partial responders had among the lowest normalized peripheral clonal expansion, particularly in CD8+ T cells. The antigen specificity of the clonally expanded peripheral T cells was not determined. At doses of 0.1 to 3.0 mg/kg, clonal expansion of both CD4+ and CD8+ T cells in blood was seen between baseline and week 6. After ivuxolimab, CD8+ T cells had more expanded clones than CD4+ T cells on average. Low levels of normalized T-cell clonal expansion were also seen in some nonresponding patients.

V is reduced by 8 bases and J by 3 bases, leaving a spacing of 11 bases between them. Looking up the germline V gene yields CDR1 LGHNA and CDR2 YNFKEQ. Inclusive of the bounding cysteine and phenylalanine, the CDR3 is 12 residues long. The read is trimmed to its CDR3 DNA, 36 bases read in frame from base 1. To sequence the TCRbeta CDR3 region, genomic DNA was isolated from the sorted cells. The immunoSEQ Assay was used for sequencing of TCRbeta CDR3 regions. TCRdb's version of the immuneACCESS table is confined to in-frame rearrangements and falls short of the full clone set. An unresolved V gene accounts for under half of the shortfall where checked; the remainder is of unknown origin. Within this sample are 20,000 to 25,000 clones, with approximately 86% of them counted one time only. Around 18% of the sample is taken by the ten largest. Patients with autoimmune disease history or receiving systemic immunosuppression were excluded from the trial. Peripheral blood for TCR sequencing was collected from all dose cohorts at baseline, on cycle 4 day 1, and on cycle 7 day 1. The samples were taken from a phase I, first-in-human, multicenter, open-label dose-escalation trial of ivuxolimab. Adults with locally advanced or metastatic melanoma, renal cell, hepatocellular, or head and neck squamous cell carcinoma were enrolled in the trial. Before TCR sequencing, CD4+ T cells and CD8+ T cells were sorted from peripheral blood as separate populations.

Rearrangement joined TRBV4-2 to TRBJ2-7, and perhaps TRBD1 as D gene, on 6 matching bases. This receptor was taken from an adult with an advanced solid tumor such as melanoma, head and neck, liver or kidney cancer. This material consisted of CD4+ or CD8+ T cells sorted from blood, taken in a trial of the OX40 agonist ivuxolimab. The DNA reads as follows: TGTGCCAGCGGGGGCTCTGACTACGAGCAGTACTTC. Its translation reads: CASGGSDYEQYF.